This passage covers 3 T cell receptor beta chains from one sample sequenced in a study of OX40 agonist ivuxolimab in advanced cancers. The repertoire was sequenced with immunoSEQ multiplex PCR; TCRdb's copy has only in-frame clones and lacks some. The table shows 50,000 to 55,000 clones, with 75% to 90% occurring only once. The specimen was CD4+ or CD8+ T cells sorted from blood, collected in a trial of the OX40 agonist ivuxolimab. The receptors here all came from an adult with an advanced solid tumor such as melanoma, head and neck, liver or kidney cancer.

This sequence joins TRBV5-4 and TRBJ1-6; no firm D call. V was trimmed by 4 bases and J by 9 bases, leaving 20 bases between them. Germline CDR1 and CDR2: SGHNT and YYREEE (reference sequence). The CDR3 is 16 residues long. CDR3 DNA sequence: TGTGCCAGCAGCCAAACCGGACGTGGGTGGGTTTCACCCCTCCACTTT. The encoded protein is CASSQTGRGWVSPLHF.

The V and J genes are TRBV28 and TRBJ1-5; no reliable D call. V was trimmed by 3 bases and J by 2 bases, leaving 8 bases between them. Germline CDR1 reads MDHEN; CDR2 reads SYDVKM. The CDR3 sequence is 14 residues long. CDR3: CASSLGVRNQPQHF. CDR3 nucleotides: TGTGCCAGCAGTTTGGGCGTCCGCAATCAGCCCCAGCATTTT.

The chain has TRBV19 and TRBJ1-3; unclear D gene. V lost 5 bases and J lost 2, with 7 bases in between. CDR3 size: 13 residues. Per the germline V gene, CDR1 is LNHDA and CDR2 is SQIVND (reference sequence). DNA of the CDR3: TGTGCCAGTAGTTCGTATCCTGGAAACACCATATATTTT. The encoded protein is CASSSYPGNTIYF.